Shown below are 5 T cell receptor beta chains from a single sample sequenced in a study of blood T cell repertoires in COVID-19. Data came from immunoSEQ multiplex PCR; TCRdb stores just in-frame clones and leaves some out. The data hold a few hundred thousand clones, with around 90% observed a single time. Sequencing was carried out using PBMCs or T cells enriched from blood (not recorded which). The receptor source for this set is a man younger than 35 who had recovered from COVID-19.

The V gene is TRBV6-6, the J gene TRBJ2-1, with 8 bases aligning to TRBD1. V shed 5 bases, J shed 3 bases, and the junction held 6 bases outside the gene matches. Per the germline V gene, CDR1 is MNHNY and CDR2 is SVGAGI (reference sequence). The CDR3 is made up of 15 amino acids. CDR3 protein: CASSVPGQDYNEQFF. In nucleotides, the CDR3 is TGTGCCAGCAGTGTACCGGGACAGGACTACAATGAGCAGTTCTTC.

The rearrangement joins TRBV7-9 to TRBJ2-5, with TRBD1 as a possible D gene (5 bases). The V and J ends lost 3 bases and 1 base respectively, with 9 bases between them. The CDR3 contains 14 residues. CDR1 and CDR2 (germline): SEHNR, FQNEAQ (reference sequence). CDR3: CASSFQGTQETQYF. The DNA of the CDR3 is TGTGCCAGCAGCTTCCAGGGAACCCAAGAGACCCAGTACTTC.

V and J are TRBV5-6 and TRBJ2-3, with TRBD2 matching over 8 bases. With 4 bases clipped from V and 10 bases from J, the junction kept 14 bases outside the gene matches. This CDR3 is 15 amino acids long. Germline V gene data show CDR1 as SGHDT and CDR2 as YYEEEE. The CDR3 sequence: CASSPRRAGDFAQYF. CDR3 nucleotides: TGTGCCAGCAGCCCCCGCCGAGCGGGAGATTTCGCGCAGTATTTT.

This clone was seen a single time. The V call is TRBV21-1, the J call TRBJ2-1; the table gives TRBD1 as D, unverified against the DNA. TRBV21-1 is reported as a pseudogene. There are 20 residues in the CDR3. The CDR3 DNA follows: TGTGCCAGCAGCACCCCCCAGTCCAACCTACAGGGTTTGATAGTTAGTGAGCAGTTCTTC. It translates to CASSTPQSNLQGLIVSEQFF.

This sequence joins TRBV5-1 and TRBJ1-4, with D unclear. Germline loops: CDR1 SGHRS, CDR2 YFSETQ. V was pared by 1 base and J by 0 bases, with 7 bases between. The CDR3 covers 15 residues. The CDR3 sequence: CASSLNTATNEKLFF. In DNA, the CDR3 is TGCGCCAGCAGCTTGAATACAGCAACTAATGAAAAACTGTTTTTT.